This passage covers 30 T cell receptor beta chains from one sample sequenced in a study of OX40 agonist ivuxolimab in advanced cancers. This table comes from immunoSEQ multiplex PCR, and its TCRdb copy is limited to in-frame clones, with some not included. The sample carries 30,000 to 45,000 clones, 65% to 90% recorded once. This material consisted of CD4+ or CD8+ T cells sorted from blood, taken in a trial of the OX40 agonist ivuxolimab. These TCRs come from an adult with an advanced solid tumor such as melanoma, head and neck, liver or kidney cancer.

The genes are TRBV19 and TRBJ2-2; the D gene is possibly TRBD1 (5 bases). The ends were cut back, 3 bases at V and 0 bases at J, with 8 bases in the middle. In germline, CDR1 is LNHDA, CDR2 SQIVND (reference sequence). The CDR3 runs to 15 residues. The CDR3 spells CASSMGQANTGELFF. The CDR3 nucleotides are TGTGCCAGTAGTATGGGGCAGGCGAACACCGGGGAGCTGTTTTTT. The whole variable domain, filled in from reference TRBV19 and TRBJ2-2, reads DGGITQSPKYLFRKEGQNVTLSCEQNLNHDAMYWYRQDPGQGLRLIYYSQIVNDFQKGDIAEGYSVSREKKESFPLTVTSAQKNPTAFYLCASSMGQANTGELFFGEGSRLTVL.

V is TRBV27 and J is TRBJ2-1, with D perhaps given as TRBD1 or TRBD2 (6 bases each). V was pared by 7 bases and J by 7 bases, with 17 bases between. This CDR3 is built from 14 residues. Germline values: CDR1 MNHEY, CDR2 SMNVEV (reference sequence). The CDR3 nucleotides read TGTGCCAGCAAGGAGTGGGGGGCCCGGAATGAGCAGTTCTTC. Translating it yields CASKEWGARNEQFF.

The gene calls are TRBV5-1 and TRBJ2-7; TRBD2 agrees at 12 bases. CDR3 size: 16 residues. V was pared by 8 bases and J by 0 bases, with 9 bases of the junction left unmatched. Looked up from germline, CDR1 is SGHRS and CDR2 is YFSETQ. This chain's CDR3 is CASRLAGAPGSYEQYF. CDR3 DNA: TGCGCCAGTAGACTAGCGGGGGCCCCAGGCTCCTACGAGCAGTACTTC.

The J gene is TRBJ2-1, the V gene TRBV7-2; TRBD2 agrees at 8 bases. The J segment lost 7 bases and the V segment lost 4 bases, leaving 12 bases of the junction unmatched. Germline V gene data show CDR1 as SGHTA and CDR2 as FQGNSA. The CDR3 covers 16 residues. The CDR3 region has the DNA TGTGCCAGCAGCTCAGATCTTGATCGGGGGGGGAATGAGCAGTTCTTC. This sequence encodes CASSSDLDRGGNEQFF.

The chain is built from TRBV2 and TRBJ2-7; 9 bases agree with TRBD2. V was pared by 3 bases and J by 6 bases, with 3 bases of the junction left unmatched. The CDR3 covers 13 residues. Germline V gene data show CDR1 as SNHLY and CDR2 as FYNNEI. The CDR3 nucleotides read TGTGCCAGCAGTGAGACTAGCGGTGCCGAGCAGTACTTC. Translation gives CASSETSGAEQYF.

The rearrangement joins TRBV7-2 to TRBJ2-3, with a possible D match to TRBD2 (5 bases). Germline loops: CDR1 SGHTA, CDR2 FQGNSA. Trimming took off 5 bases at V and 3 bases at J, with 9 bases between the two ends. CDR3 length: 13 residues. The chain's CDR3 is CASSPGGTDTQYF. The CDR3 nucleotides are TGTGCCAGCAGCCCCGGCGGGACAGATACGCAGTATTTT.

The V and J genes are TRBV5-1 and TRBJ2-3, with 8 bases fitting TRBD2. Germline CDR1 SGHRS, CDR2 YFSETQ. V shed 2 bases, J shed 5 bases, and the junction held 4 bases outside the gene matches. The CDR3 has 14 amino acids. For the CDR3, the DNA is TGCGCCAGCAGCTTTAGCGGGGTGGTAGATACGCAGTATTTT. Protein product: CASSFSGVVDTQYF. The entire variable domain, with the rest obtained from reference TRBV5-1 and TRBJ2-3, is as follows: KAGVTQTPRYLIKTRGQQVTLSCSPISGHRSVSWYQQTPGQGLQFLFEYFSETQRNKGNFPGRFSGRQFSNSRSEMNVSTLELGDSALYLCASSFSGVVDTQYFGPGTRLTVL.

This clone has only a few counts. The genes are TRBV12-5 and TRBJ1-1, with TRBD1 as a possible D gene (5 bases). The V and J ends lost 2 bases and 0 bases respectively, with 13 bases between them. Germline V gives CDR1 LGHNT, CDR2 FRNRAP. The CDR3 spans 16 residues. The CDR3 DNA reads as TGTGCTAGTGGTTTGCCCGGGGGGGGAATGAACACTGAAGCTTTCTTT. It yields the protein CASGLPGGGMNTEAFF.

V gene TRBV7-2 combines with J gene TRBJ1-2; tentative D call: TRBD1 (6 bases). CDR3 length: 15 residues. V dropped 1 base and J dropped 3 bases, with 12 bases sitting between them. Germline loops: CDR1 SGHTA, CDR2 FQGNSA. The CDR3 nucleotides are TGTGCCAGCAGCTTAGGTCCAGGGGTCGACTATGGCTACACCTTC. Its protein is CASSLGPGVDYGYTF.

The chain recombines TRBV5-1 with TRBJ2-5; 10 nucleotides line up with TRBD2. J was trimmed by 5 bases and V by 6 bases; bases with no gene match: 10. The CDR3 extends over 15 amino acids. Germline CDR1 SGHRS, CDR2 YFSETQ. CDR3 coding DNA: TGCGCCAGCAAACCCACCGGGACTAGCGATGAGACCCAGTACTTC. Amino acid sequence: CASKPTGTSDETQYF.

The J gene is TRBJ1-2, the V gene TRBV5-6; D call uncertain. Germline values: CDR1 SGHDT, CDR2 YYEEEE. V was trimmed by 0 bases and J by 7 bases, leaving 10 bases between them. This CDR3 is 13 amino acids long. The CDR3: CASSLVAGGGYTF. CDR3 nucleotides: TGTGCCAGCAGCTTGGTTGCAGGAGGTGGCTACACCTTC. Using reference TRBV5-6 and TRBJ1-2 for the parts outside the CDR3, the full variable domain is DAGVTQSPTHLIKTRGQQVTLRCSPKSGHDTVSWYQQALGQGPQFIFQYYEEEERQRGNFPDRFSGHQFPNYSSELNVNALLLGDSALYLCASSLVAGGGYTFGSGTRLTVV.

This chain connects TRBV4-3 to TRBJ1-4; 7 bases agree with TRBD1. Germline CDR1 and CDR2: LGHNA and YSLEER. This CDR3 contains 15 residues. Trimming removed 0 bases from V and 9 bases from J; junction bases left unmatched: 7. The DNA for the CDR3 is TGCGCCAGCAGCCAAGATCGCGACAGGGACCAAAAACTGTTTTTT. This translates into CASSQDRDRDQKLFF.

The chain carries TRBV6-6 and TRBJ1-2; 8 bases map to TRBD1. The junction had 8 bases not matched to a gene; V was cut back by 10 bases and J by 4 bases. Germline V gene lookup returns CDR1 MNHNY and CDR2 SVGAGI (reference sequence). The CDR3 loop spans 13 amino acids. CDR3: CATNRGGGYGYTF. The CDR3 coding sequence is TGTGCCACCAACAGGGGGGGCGGCTATGGCTACACCTTC.

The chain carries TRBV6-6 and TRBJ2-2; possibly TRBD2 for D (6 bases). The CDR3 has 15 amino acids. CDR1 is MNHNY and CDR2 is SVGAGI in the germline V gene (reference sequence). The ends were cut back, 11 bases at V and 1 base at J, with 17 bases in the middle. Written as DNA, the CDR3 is TGTGCCGTCCCTAAGGGAGGATTGAACACCGGGGAGCTGTTTTTT. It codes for CAVPKGGLNTGELFF.

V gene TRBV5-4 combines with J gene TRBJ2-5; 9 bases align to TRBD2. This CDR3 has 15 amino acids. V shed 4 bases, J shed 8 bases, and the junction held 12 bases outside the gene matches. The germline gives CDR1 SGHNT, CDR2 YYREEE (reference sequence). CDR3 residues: CASSSTGAGGRTQYF. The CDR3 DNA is TGTGCCAGCAGCAGCACAGGGGCGGGGGGGCGAACCCAGTACTTC.

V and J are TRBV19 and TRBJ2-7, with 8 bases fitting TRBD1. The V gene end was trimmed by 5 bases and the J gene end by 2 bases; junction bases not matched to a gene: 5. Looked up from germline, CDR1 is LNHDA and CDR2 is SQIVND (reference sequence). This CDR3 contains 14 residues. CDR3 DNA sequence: TGTGCCAGTAGTCATGACAGGGGACCCTACGAGCAGTACTTC. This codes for CASSHDRGPYEQYF.

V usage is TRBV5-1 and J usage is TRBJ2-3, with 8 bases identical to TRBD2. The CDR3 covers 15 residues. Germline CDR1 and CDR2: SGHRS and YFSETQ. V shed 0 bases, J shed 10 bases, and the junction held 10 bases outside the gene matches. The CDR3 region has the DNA TGCGCCAGCAGCTTGGGGGGACTAGAGAGGGGTGCGCAGTATTTT. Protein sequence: CASSLGGLERGAQYF.

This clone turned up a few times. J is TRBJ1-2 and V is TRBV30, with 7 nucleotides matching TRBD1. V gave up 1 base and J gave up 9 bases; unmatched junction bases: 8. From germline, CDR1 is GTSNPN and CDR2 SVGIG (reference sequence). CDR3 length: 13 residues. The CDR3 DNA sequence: TGTGCCTGGAGTGGGACAGGATTTATTAGCTACACCTTC. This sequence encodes CAWSGTGFISYTF. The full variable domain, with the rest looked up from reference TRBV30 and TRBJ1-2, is SQTIHQWPATLVQPVGSPLSLECTVEGTSNPNLYWYRQAAGRGLQLLFYSVGIGQISSEVPQNLSASRPQDRQFILSSKKLLLSDSGFYLCAWSGTGFISYTFGSGTRLTVV.

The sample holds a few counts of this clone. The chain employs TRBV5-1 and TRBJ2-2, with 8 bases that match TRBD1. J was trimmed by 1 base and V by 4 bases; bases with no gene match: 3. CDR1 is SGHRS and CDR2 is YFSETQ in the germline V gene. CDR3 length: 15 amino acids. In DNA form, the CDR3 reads TGCGCCAGCAGCCCAGGGGGCAGGAACACCGGGGAGCTGTTTTTT. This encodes CASSPGGRNTGELFF.

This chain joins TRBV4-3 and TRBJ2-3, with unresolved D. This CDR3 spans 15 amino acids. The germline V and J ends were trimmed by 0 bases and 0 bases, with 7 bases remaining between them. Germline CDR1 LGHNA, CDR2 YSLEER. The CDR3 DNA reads TGCGCCAGCAGCCAAGACAGGTTTAGCACAGATACGCAGTATTTT. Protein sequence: CASSQDRFSTDTQYF.

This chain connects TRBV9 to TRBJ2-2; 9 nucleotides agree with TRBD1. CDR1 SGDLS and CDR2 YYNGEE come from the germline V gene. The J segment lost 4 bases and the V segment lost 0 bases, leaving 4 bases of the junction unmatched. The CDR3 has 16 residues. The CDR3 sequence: CASSVGGGQGTGELFF. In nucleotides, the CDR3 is TGTGCCAGCAGCGTAGGAGGGGGACAGGGCACCGGGGAGCTGTTTTTT.

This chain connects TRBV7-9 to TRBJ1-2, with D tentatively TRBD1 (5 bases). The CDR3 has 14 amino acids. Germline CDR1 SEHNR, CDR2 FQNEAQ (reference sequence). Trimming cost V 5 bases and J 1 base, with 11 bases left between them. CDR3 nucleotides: TGTGCCAGCAGCGAGACAGTTTATAACTATGGCTACACCTTC. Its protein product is CASSETVYNYGYTF.

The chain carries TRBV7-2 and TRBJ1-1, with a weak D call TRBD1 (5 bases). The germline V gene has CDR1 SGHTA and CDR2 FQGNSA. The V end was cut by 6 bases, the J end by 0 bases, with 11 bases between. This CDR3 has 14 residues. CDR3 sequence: CASSWGVMNTEAFF. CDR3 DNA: TGTGCCAGCAGTTGGGGGGTTATGAACACTGAAGCTTTCTTT.

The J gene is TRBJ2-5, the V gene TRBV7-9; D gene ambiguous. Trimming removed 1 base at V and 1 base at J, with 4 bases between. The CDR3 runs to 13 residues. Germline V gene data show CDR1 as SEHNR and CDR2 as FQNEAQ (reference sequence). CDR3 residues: CASSLEVQETQYF. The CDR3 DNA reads TGTGCCAGCAGCTTAGAGGTCCAAGAGACCCAGTACTTC.

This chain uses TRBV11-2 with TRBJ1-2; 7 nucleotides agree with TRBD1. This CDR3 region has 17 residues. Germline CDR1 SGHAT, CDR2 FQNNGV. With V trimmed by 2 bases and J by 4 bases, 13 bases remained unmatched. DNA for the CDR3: TGTGCCAGCAGCTTACATCCCAGCCAGGGGGGAATCTATGGCTACACCTTC. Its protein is CASSLHPSQGGIYGYTF.

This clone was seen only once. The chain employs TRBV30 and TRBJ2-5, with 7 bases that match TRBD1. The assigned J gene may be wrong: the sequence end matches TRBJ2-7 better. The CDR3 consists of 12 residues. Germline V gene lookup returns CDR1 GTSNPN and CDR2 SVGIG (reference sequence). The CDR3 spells CAWSYRGHEQYF. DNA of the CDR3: TGTGCCTGGAGTTACAGGGGCCACGAGCAGTACTTC.

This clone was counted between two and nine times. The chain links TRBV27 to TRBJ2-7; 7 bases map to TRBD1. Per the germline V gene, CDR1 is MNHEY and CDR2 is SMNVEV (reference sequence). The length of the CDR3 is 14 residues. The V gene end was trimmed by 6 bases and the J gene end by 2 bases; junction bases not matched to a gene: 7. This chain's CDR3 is CASRPLDRAYEQYF. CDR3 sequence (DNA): TGTGCCAGCAGACCACTTGACAGGGCCTACGAGCAGTACTTC.

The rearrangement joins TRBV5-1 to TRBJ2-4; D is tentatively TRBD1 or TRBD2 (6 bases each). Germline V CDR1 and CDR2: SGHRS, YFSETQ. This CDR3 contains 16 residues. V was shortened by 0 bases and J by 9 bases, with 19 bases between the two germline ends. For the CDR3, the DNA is TGCGCCAGCAGCTTGGAACCAAAGTCGGGGGCTCGCATTCAGTACTTC. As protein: CASSLEPKSGARIQYF. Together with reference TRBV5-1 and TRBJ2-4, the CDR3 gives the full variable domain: KAGVTQTPRYLIKTRGQQVTLSCSPISGHRSVSWYQQTPGQGLQFLFEYFSETQRNKGNFPGRFSGRQFSNSRSEMNVSTLELGDSALYLCASSLEPKSGARIQYFGAGTRLSVL.

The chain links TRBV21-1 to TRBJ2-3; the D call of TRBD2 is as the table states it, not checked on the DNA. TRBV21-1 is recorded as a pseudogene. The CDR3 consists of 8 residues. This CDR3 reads CASSKSGF. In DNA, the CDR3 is TGTGCCAGCAGCAAGTCGGGTTTT.

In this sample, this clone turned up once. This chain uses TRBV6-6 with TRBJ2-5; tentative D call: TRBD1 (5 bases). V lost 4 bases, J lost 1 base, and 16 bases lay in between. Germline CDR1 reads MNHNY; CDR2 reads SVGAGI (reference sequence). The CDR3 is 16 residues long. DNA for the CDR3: TGTGCCAGCAGTTGGGCTTGGGGCACCCTCCAAGAGACCCAGTACTTC. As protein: CASSWAWGTLQETQYF.